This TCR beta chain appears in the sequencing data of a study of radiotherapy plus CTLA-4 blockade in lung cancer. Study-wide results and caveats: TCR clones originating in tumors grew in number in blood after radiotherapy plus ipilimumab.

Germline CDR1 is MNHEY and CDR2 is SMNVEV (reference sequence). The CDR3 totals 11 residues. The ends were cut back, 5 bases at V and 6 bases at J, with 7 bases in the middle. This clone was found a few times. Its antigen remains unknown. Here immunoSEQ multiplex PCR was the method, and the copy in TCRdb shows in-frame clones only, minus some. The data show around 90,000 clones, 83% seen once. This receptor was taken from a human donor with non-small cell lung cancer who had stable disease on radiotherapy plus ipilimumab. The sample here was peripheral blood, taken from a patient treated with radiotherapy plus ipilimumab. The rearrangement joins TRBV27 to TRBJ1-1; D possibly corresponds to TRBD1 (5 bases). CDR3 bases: TGTGCCAGCAGTGGGGGGGCTGAAGCTTTCTTT. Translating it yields CASSGGAEAFF.